This note documents a single T cell receptor beta chain sequence. Its antigen is not known. TCRdb keeps only in-frame clones here, not all; method: immunoSEQ multiplex PCR. This sample has 90,000 to 150,000 clones, with over 75% found just once. The record originates from a study of T cell responses to AZD1222 COVID-19 vaccine. Study at large: Researchers grouped second doses given at about 4 or about 12 weeks into one pool.

CDR3 length: 17 residues. The germline V and J ends were trimmed by 0 bases and 3 bases, with 15 bases remaining between them. The germline V gene has CDR1 LGHNA and CDR2 YNFKEQ. Study-level findings and limits: Baseline seropositives among AZD1222 recipients totaled only five to seven.

The sequence came from an adult in good health. The chain has TRBV4-2 and TRBJ2-1, with D perhaps assigned TRBD1 or TRBD2 (5 bases each). Specimen: peripheral blood, collected on day 0 of AZD1222 vaccination. The CDR3 spells CASSQDEGTAGYNEQFF. Here the CDR3 DNA reads TGTGCCAGCAGCCAAGACGAGGGGACCGCCGGCTACAATGAGCAGTTCTTC.